This entry lists 32 T cell receptor beta chains sequenced from one sample in a study of T cell responses to AZD1222 COVID-19 vaccine. TCRdb keeps only in-frame clones here, not all; method: immunoSEQ multiplex PCR. The sample consists of about 140,000 clones, around 88% of them appearing once. The material was peripheral blood, obtained on day 0 of AZD1222 vaccination. All receptors derive from an adult in good health.

CDR3 region: CASSDGFYGYTF. Here the CDR3 DNA reads TGTGCCAGCAGTGACGGCTTCTATGGCTACACCTTC. The gene calls are TRBV27 and TRBJ1-2; unclear D gene. Germline CDR1 is MNHEY and CDR2 is SMNVEV (reference sequence). This CDR3 has 12 residues. V was cut by 5 bases and J by 4 bases, with 8 bases left in between.

The V and J genes are TRBV19 and TRBJ2-5; 9 bases align to TRBD1. The CDR3 contains 16 residues. In germline, CDR1 is LNHDA, CDR2 SQIVND (reference sequence). V lost 4 bases, J lost 2 bases, and 8 bases stayed unmatched. The CDR3 reads CASSTRTGVWQETQYF. The CDR3 DNA sequence: TGTGCCAGTAGTACGAGGACAGGGGTTTGGCAAGAGACCCAGTACTTC. The full variable domain, in which reference TRBV19 and TRBJ2-5 provide the parts outside the CDR3, is DGGITQSPKYLFRKEGQNVTLSCEQNLNHDAMYWYRQDPGQGLRLIYYSQIVNDFQKGDIAEGYSVSREKKESFPLTVTSAQKNPTAFYLCASSTRTGVWQETQYFGPGTRLLVL.

V gene TRBV27 combines with J gene TRBJ1-5, with 7 bases lining up with TRBD1. The CDR3 is made up of 15 amino acids. Germline V gene sequence: CDR1 MNHEY, CDR2 SMNVEV (reference sequence). V lost 5 bases and J lost 6; bases outside the gene matches: 10. CDR3 sequence (DNA): TGTGCCAGCAGTGCCTGGACAGGTGTTAGTCAGCCCCAGCATTTT. It codes for CASSAWTGVSQPQHF.

The chain couples TRBV30 to TRBJ2-1, with D maybe TRBD2 (6 bases). The CDR3 sequence is 16 residues long. V dropped 0 bases and J dropped 3 bases, with 15 bases sitting between them. Germline V gene sequence: CDR1 GTSNPN, CDR2 SVGIG (reference sequence). CDR3 nucleotides: TGTGCCTGGAGTGTACTGGCCGGCGGGATCTACAATGAGCAGTTCTTC. Protein product: CAWSVLAGGIYNEQFF.

V gene TRBV3-1 (or the pseudogene TRBV3-2) combines with J gene TRBJ1-1; no clear D. The CDR3 is 15 residues long. Trimming removed 0 bases at V and 1 base at J, with 9 bases between. Germline lookup yields CDR1 LGHDT and CDR2 YNNKEL (reference sequence). The DNA of the CDR3 is TGTGCCAGCAGCCAAGATCAGGCGGGGAACACTGAAGCTTTCTTT. Its protein is CASSQDQAGNTEAFF.

This chain connects TRBV6-5 to TRBJ2-5; TRBD2 agrees at 7 bases. Germline V CDR1 and CDR2: MNHEY, SVGAGI. Trimming removed 7 bases from V and 4 bases from J; junction bases left unmatched: 6. This CDR3 is 13 amino acids long. The CDR3 DNA is TGTGCCAGCATTAGGGCGGGAGTAGAGACCCAGTACTTC. It translates to CASIRAGVETQYF.

This clone has just one count. The chain joins TRBV10-3 to TRBJ2-7; D is perhaps TRBD2 (5 bases). There are 15 residues in the CDR3. Trimming cost V 4 bases and J 5 bases, with 18 bases left between them. CDR1 and CDR2 from the germline V gene are ENHRY and SYGVKD. CDR3 coding DNA: TGTGCCATCAGTGGTAGCCCGGGCCACGGGAACGAGCAGTACTTC. Residues: CAISGSPGHGNEQYF.

V is TRBV11-2 and J is TRBJ1-6; 8 nucleotides match TRBD1. Germline lookup yields CDR1 SGHAT and CDR2 FQNNGV. This CDR3 has 15 amino acids. The ends lost 5 bases at V and 9 bases at J; junction bases unmatched: 9. The CDR3 spells CASSVLGTGISPLHF. CDR3 DNA sequence: TGTGCCAGCAGCGTTCTCGGGACAGGAATTTCACCCCTCCACTTT.

This clone was recorded only once. The rearrangement joins TRBV6-2 or TRBV6-3 to TRBJ1-1, with 8 positions matching TRBD1. Germline CDR1 MNHEY, CDR2 SVGEGT. With V trimmed by 6 bases and J by 2 bases, 5 bases remained unmatched. The CDR3 length is 14 residues. This CDR3 reads CASSKDRDNTEAFF. CDR3 DNA sequence: TGTGCCAGCAGCAAGGACAGGGATAACACTGAAGCTTTCTTT.

The chain carries TRBV11-2 and TRBJ2-7, with D perhaps matching TRBD1 (6 bases). V was shortened by 2 bases and J by 3 bases, with 11 bases between the two germline ends. CDR1 is SGHAT and CDR2 is FQNNGV in the germline V gene. This CDR3 is built from 14 residues. The CDR3 region is CASSLSGQRYEQYF. Written as DNA, the CDR3 is TGTGCCAGCAGCTTAAGTGGACAGCGCTACGAGCAGTACTTC. Looking up the rest from reference TRBV11-2 and TRBJ2-7 gives the full variable domain: EAGVAQSPRYKIIEKRQSVAFWCNPISGHATLYWYQQILGQGPKLLIQFQNNGVVDDSQLPKDRFSAERLKGVDSTLKIQPAKLEDSAVYLCASSLSGQRYEQYFGPGTRLTVT.

This clone was counted only a few times. Other DNA sequences in the sample encode the same CDR3. CDR3 nucleotides: TGTGCCAGCAGTTGGGGGTCTGGGGCCAACGTCCTGACTTTC. This sequence encodes CASSWGSGANVLTF. The chain is built from TRBV19 and TRBJ2-6; D is tentatively TRBD1 or TRBD2 (5 bases each). V lost 9 bases and J 1 base, leaving 10 bases between the germline ends. The CDR3 contains 14 residues. CDR1 and CDR2 from the germline V gene are LNHDA and SQIVND (reference sequence).

The CDR3 region is CASSLTGPNEKLFF. CDR3 bases: TGTGCCAGCAGCTTAACGGGCCCTAATGAAAAACTGTTTTTT. The chain uses TRBV7-2 and TRBJ1-4; D is undetermined. This CDR3 region has 14 residues. With 2 bases removed from V and 3 bases from J, the gap between germline ends came to 7 bases. Germline CDR1 reads SGHTA; CDR2 reads FQGNSA.

The V gene is TRBV19, the J gene TRBJ2-7; a weak D match, TRBD2 (5 bases). The germline gives CDR1 LNHDA, CDR2 SQIVND (reference sequence). V was trimmed by 6 bases and J by 4 bases, leaving 13 bases between them. This CDR3 is built from 13 residues. CDR3 DNA sequence: TGTGCCAGTAGCGGTAGCGTCCAATACGAGCAGTACTTC. Amino acid sequence: CASSGSVQYEQYF.

This sequence joins TRBV21-1 and TRBJ1-2; no DNA check was done on the table's D call, TRBD1. TRBV21-1 is classified as a pseudogene. The CDR3 runs 15 residues. CDR3 coding DNA: TGTGCCAGCAGCAAAGGGATCAGGGGGCTGTCCGGCTACACCTTC. Amino acid sequence: CASSKGIRGLSGYTF.

The CDR3 nucleotides read TGTGCCAGCTCACCGAACCAGGGGGGCTCTGGAAACACCATATATTTT. This codes for CASSPNQGGSGNTIYF. The rearrangement joins TRBV18 to TRBJ1-3; the match to TRBD1 covers 7 bases. The J segment lost 0 bases and the V segment lost 3 bases, leaving 5 bases of the junction unmatched. Germline-derived CDR1 and CDR2 are KGHSH and LQKENI. This CDR3 has 16 amino acids.

V usage is TRBV5-1 and J usage is TRBJ1-2; the D gene is possibly TRBD1 (5 bases). The CDR3 is made up of 14 amino acids. The V and J ends lost 4 bases and 8 bases respectively, with 18 bases between them. Germline loops: CDR1 SGHRS, CDR2 YFSETQ. Here the CDR3 DNA reads TGCGCCAGCAGCGTGTCCGGACAAAGCTTGGGCTACACCTTC. Translating gives CASSVSGQSLGYTF.

The rearrangement uses TRBV4-3 and TRBJ1-3; D is uncertain. The CDR3 totals 15 residues. Germline V gene sequence: CDR1 LGHNA, CDR2 YSLEER. V was pared by 0 bases and J by 1 base, with 7 bases between. The CDR3 sequence: CASSQDSGSGNTIYF. The CDR3 bases are TGCGCCAGCAGCCAAGATAGCGGTTCTGGAAACACCATATATTTT.

The rearrangement joins TRBV6-6 to TRBJ1-3, with D possibly matching TRBD1 (5 bases). Trimming cost V 0 bases and J 4 bases, with 13 bases left between them. In germline, CDR1 is MNHNY, CDR2 SVGAGI (reference sequence). The CDR3 sequence is 16 residues long. The CDR3, as DNA: TGTGCCAGCAGTTACTCGCTCAAGGGGTCAGGAAACACCATATATTTT. It is translated as CASSYSLKGSGNTIYF.

V usage is TRBV14 and J usage is TRBJ2-1; no clear D gene. CDR1 is SGHDN and CDR2 is FVKESK in the germline V gene. Trimming stripped 1 base from V and 6 bases from J, with 13 bases between. The CDR3 covers 15 residues. The CDR3 coding sequence is TGTGCCAGCAGCCAAGGATGGGGTAGAGGCAATGAGCAGTTCTTC. It encodes CASSQGWGRGNEQFF.

Written as DNA, the CDR3 is TGCAGTGCATTGACCGGGAATGAGCAGTTCTTC. It is translated as CSALTGNEQFF. The chain joins TRBV20-1 to TRBJ2-1; unclear D gene. Germline assignment: CDR1 DFQATT and CDR2 SNEGSKA (reference sequence). The ends were cut back, 6 bases at V and 7 bases at J, with 10 bases in the middle. The CDR3 spans 11 residues.

The chain combines TRBV2 with TRBJ2-1, with 7 positions matching TRBD2. Germline assignment: CDR1 SNHLY and CDR2 FYNNEI. CDR3 size: 16 residues. The V segment lost 4 bases and the J segment 4 bases; nucleotides outside the gene matches: 10. CDR3 in amino acids: CASSALASGLYNEQFF. CDR3 sequence (DNA): TGTGCCAGCAGTGCTTTGGCTAGCGGCCTGTACAATGAGCAGTTCTTC.

This sequence joins TRBV7-9 and TRBJ1-2; D remains ambiguous. Deletions cut 5 bases from V and 4 bases from J, with 8 bases between. Germline V CDR1 and CDR2: SEHNR, FQNEAQ (reference sequence). This CDR3 region has 12 residues. For the CDR3, the DNA is TGTGCCAGCAGCCCTACTGGCTATGGCTACACCTTC. It codes for CASSPTGYGYTF. Variable domain in full (rest from reference TRBV7-9 and TRBJ1-2): DTGVSQNPRHKITKRGQNVTFRCDPISEHNRLYWYRQTLGQGPEFLTYFQNEAQLEKSRLLSDRFSAERPKGSFSTLEIQRTEQGDSAMYLCASSPTGYGYTFGSGTRLTVV.

The chain uses TRBV5-6 and TRBJ2-7; tentative D call: TRBD1 (5 bases). Per germline, CDR1 SGHDT and CDR2 YYEEEE. CDR3 length: 13 amino acids. V was shortened by 4 bases and J by 1 base, with 9 bases between the two germline ends. This CDR3 reads CASSPDSSYEQYF. The CDR3 DNA is TGTGCCAGCAGCCCCGACAGTTCCTACGAGCAGTACTTC.

V and J are TRBV4-2 and TRBJ2-7, with TRBD2 as a possible D gene (7 bases). Germline V gene lookup returns CDR1 LGHNA and CDR2 YNFKEQ. This CDR3 region has 18 residues. The germline V and J ends were trimmed by 2 bases and 3 bases, with 23 bases remaining between them. The CDR3 bases are TGTGCCAGCAGCCAAAGGGGGGGCCTGATGGGGGAAGGCTACGAGCAGTACTTC. Its protein is CASSQRGGLMGEGYEQYF.

The CDR3: CAIEGTPGRDEQFF. The CDR3 DNA reads as TGTGCCATCGAGGGGACTCCCGGCCGTGATGAGCAGTTCTTC. The chain carries TRBV2 and TRBJ2-1, with a tentative D call TRBD2 (6 bases). The CDR3 is 14 amino acids. Trimming shortened V by 10 bases and J by 8 bases, and 21 bases separated the two germline ends. Germline values: CDR1 SNHLY, CDR2 FYNNEI. The full variable domain, rest sourced from reference TRBV2 and TRBJ2-1, is EPEVTQTPSHQVTQMGQEVILRCVPISNHLYFYWYRQILGQKVEFLVSFYNNEISEKSEIFDDQFSVERPDGSNFTLKIRSTKLEDSAMYFCAIEGTPGRDEQFFGPGTRLTVL.

This chain joins TRBV3-1 (or the pseudogene TRBV3-2) and TRBJ1-2; D uncertain. Germline CDR1 reads LGHDT; CDR2 reads YNNKEL (reference sequence). V was shortened by 0 bases and J by 6 bases, with 8 bases between the two germline ends. The length of the CDR3 is 13 residues. In DNA form, the CDR3 reads TGTGCCAGCAGCCAAGATAGGCAGGATGGCTACACCTTC. Translating it yields CASSQDRQDGYTF.

The J gene is TRBJ1-4, the V gene TRBV7-6, with a tentative D call TRBD1 (6 bases). The length of the CDR3 is 16 residues. Germline CDR1 is SGHVS and CDR2 is FNYEAQ. V was shortened by 0 bases and J by 8 bases, with 16 bases between the two germline ends. CDR3 DNA sequence: TGTGCCAGCAGCTTAGCGCTAAAGGGGGGACGGGAAAAACTGTTTTTT. This sequence encodes CASSLALKGGREKLFF.

The chain has TRBV12-5 and TRBJ2-2; tentatively, D is TRBD2 (5 bases). There are 14 residues in the CDR3. Trimming left V 2 bases short and J 5 bases short, with 9 bases between. Looked up from germline, CDR1 is LGHNT and CDR2 is FRNRAP. The chain's CDR3 is CASGLLTGTGELFF. The CDR3 bases are TGTGCTAGTGGTTTGTTAACGGGAACCGGGGAGCTGTTTTTT.

The genes are TRBV4-1 and TRBJ2-1; a weak D match, TRBD2 (5 bases). The CDR3 is 15 amino acids. Per the germline V gene, CDR1 is MGHRA and CDR2 is YSYEKL. V shed 4 bases and J shed 8 bases, with 18 bases lying between them. The CDR3, as DNA: TGCGCCAGCAGCCGCTTTGGGGTAGCGATCGATGAGCAGTTCTTC. Amino acid sequence: CASSRFGVAIDEQFF.

The chain carries TRBV15 and TRBJ2-1; D is unclear. The germline V gene has CDR1 LNHNV and CDR2 YYDKDF (reference sequence). V was clipped by 1 base and J by 12 bases, with 13 bases between them. There are 13 residues in the CDR3. DNA for the CDR3: TGTGCCACCAGCAGAGCGCATCGACCACGGCAGTTCTTC. Its protein product is CATSRAHRPRQFF.

This clone showed up just once. The sample holds other DNA sequences that translate to the same CDR3. V is TRBV3-1 (or the pseudogene TRBV3-2) and J is TRBJ1-2; 7 nucleotides align to TRBD1. V was clipped by 1 base and J by 4 bases; unmatched bases: 0. In germline, CDR1 is LGHDT, CDR2 YNNKEL (reference sequence). This CDR3 has 13 residues. The CDR3 sequence is CASSQGQGYGYTF. CDR3 DNA sequence: TGTGCCAGCAGCCAAGGACAGGGCTATGGCTACACCTTC.

The V call is TRBV9, the J call TRBJ2-7, with D unclear. The CDR3 has 15 residues. Germline V gives CDR1 SGDLS, CDR2 YYNGEE. Trimming shortened V by 2 bases and J by 3 bases, and 15 bases separated the two germline ends. CDR3 region: CASSVYWGSGYEQYF. The CDR3 DNA is TGTGCCAGCAGCGTCTACTGGGGATCCGGCTACGAGCAGTACTTC. Full variable domain (missing parts from reference TRBV9 and TRBJ2-7): DSGVTQTPKHLITATGQRVTLRCSPRSGDLSVYWYQQSLDQGLQFLIQYYNGEERAKGNILERFSAQQFPDLHSELNLSSLELGDSALYFCASSVYWGSGYEQYFGPGTRLTVT.